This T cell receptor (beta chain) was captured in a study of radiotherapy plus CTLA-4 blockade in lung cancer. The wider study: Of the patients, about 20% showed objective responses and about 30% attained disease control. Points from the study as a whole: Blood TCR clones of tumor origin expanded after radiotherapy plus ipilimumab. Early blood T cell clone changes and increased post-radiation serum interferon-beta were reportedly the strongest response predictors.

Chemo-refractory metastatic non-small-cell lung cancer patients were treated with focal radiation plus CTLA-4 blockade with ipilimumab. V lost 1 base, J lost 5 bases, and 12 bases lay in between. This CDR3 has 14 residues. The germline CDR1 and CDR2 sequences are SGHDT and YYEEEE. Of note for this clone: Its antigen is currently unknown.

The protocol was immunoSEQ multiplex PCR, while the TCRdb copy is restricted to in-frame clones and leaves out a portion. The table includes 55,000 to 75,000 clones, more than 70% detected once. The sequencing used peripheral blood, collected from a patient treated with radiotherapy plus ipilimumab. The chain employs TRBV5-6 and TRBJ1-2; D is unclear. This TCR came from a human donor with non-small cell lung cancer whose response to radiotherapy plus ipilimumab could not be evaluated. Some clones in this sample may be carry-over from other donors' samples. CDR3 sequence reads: CASSLSNSPYGYTF. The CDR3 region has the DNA TGTGCCAGCAGCTTGAGTAACTCCCCATATGGCTACACCTTC.